What follows describes a single TCR beta chain. CD45RO negativity and positive selection for CCR7 defined naive CD8 cells, a population that excluded terminally differentiated effector memory CD45RA+ cells. None of the donors, who were healthy HIV-negative adults, had recently had acute infections or vaccinations. Germline assignment: CDR1 MDHEN and CDR2 SYDVKM. V lost 6 bases to trimming and J lost 6 bases; unmatched junction nucleotides: 16. The CDR3 has 16 residues. The data originate from a study of shared clonotypes between healthy human individuals. The overall study: Used for every donor were three CD4 naive, three CD4 memory, two CD8 naive and one CD8 memory plate.

It was across several immunoSEQ plates that each subset's genomic DNA was evenly split. Produced via immunoSEQ multiplex PCR; TCRdb's table is partial and in-frame only. The data contain around 600,000 clones, approximately 95% of them singletons. The sample consisted of naive CD8+ T cells sorted from blood. The V gene is TRBV28, the J gene TRBJ2-7; TRBD2 matches at 8 bases. The clonotype was recovered from a woman in her twenties or thirties in good health. In nucleotides, the CDR3 is TGTGCCAGCAGCACCGCGAGGGAAGCGGGAGCGCTCGAGCAGTACTTC. Its protein is CASSTAREAGALEQYF.